Below, 21 T cell receptor beta chains from the same sample are listed, as sequenced in a study of blood T cells in healthy people across ages (dated by TCRdb to between 2015 and 2017). Library preparation employed 5' RACE. These reads were obtained on an Illumina HiSeq 2500. A second PCR of about 6 to 12 cycles was performed with a sample-barcoded 5' primer and a J-beta primer mix. Starting from the raw public reads, TCRdb applied fastp trimming at Q25, assembled clones with MiXCR and retained in-frame beta chains. CDR3 protein duplicates are merged, each entry listing the most common genes and DNA. The sample contains roughly 2 million distinct CDR3 sequences, around 48% of them found a single time. Of the sample, less than 2.5% is held by the ten largest clones. Sequencing was carried out using blood. These receptors were collected from a woman between 40 and 55 years old in good health.

The chain combines TRBV3-1 with TRBJ2-1; D gene uncertain. The V end lost 3 bases, the J end lost 9 bases, and 12 bases lay between the germline ends. The CDR3 runs 13 residues. The germline V gene encodes CDR1 LGHDT and CDR2 YNNKEL (reference sequence). This CDR3 is CASSQRLGIEQFF. CDR3 nucleotide sequence: TGTGCCAGCAGCCAGAGGCTTGGGATTGAGCAGTTCTTC.

This clonotype was observed a single time. The chain combines TRBV4-2 with TRBJ2-1; the match to TRBD2 covers 11 bases. This CDR3 contains 16 residues. Germline-derived CDR1 and CDR2 are LGHNA and YNFKEQ. Losses at the gene ends were 3 bases for V and 2 bases for J; bases not matched to a gene: 3. CDR3 DNA: TGTGCCAGCAGCCAGATTAGCGGGGGGGCCTACAATGAGCAGTTCTTC. It encodes CASSQISGGAYNEQFF.

V is TRBV15 and J is TRBJ2-1; the D gene could be TRBD1 or TRBD2 (5 bases each). The germline V gene encodes CDR1 LNHNV and CDR2 YYDKDF (reference sequence). V was cut by 0 bases and J by 7 bases, with 22 bases left in between. The CDR3 covers 18 residues. CDR3 region: CATSRDPALGPGRNEQFF. The DNA for the CDR3 is TGTGCCACCAGCAGAGATCCTGCCTTGGGACCCGGCCGGAATGAGCAGTTCTTC.

The chain carries TRBV2 and TRBJ1-2, with 9 bases matching TRBD1. V lost 8 bases and J lost 4; bases outside the gene matches: 2. Germline CDR1 is SNHLY and CDR2 is FYNNEI. This CDR3 has 12 residues. The CDR3 nucleotides are TGTGCCAGCGTACAGGGGGCCTATGGCTACACCTTC. Translated: CASVQGAYGYTF.

The chain employs TRBV5-1 and TRBJ2-5; D tentatively reads TRBD1 or TRBD2 (6 bases each). The assigned J gene may be wrong: the sequence end matches TRBJ2-7 better. The CDR3 length is 14 residues. Germline V gene lookup returns CDR1 SGHRS and CDR2 YFSETQ. CDR3 region: CASSLQGGIGEQYF. The CDR3, as DNA: TGCGCCAGCAGCTTACAGGGAGGAATTGGCGAGCAGTACTTC.

This sequence joins TRBV7-2 and TRBJ1-1; a possible D gene is TRBD1 (6 bases). V dropped 1 base and J dropped 8 bases, with 11 bases sitting between them. CDR1 is SGHTA, CDR2 FQGNSA, per germline. The CDR3 has 13 residues. The CDR3 DNA reads as TGTGCCAGCAGCTTAGACAGGGCTCGAGAAGCTTTCTTT. It specifies CASSLDRAREAFF.

CDR3 bases: TGCAGTGCTAGAGAAGGAGGAGGTGTGGGGACCCAGTACTTC. This translates into CSAREGGGVGTQYF. The chain is built from TRBV20-1 and TRBJ2-5; possible D gene TRBD2, 5 bases. The germline CDR1 and CDR2 sequences are DFQATT and SNEGSKA (reference sequence). The CDR3 covers 14 residues. Trimming cost V 0 bases and J 7 bases, with 15 bases left between them.

V gene TRBV6-2 or TRBV6-3 combines with J gene TRBJ2-5; no clear D gene. Germline V gives CDR1 MNHEY, CDR2 SVGEGT. With 7 bases removed from V and 1 base from J, the gap between germline ends came to 13 bases. This CDR3 spans 14 amino acids. CDR3 sequence reads: CASTAHQIQETQYF. In DNA, the CDR3 is TGTGCCAGCACCGCCCACCAAATCCAAGAGACCCAGTACTTC.

The rearrangement uses TRBV12-5 and TRBJ2-5, with a tentative D call TRBD1 (5 bases). The CDR3 contains 15 residues. Germline CDR1 is LGHNT and CDR2 is FRNRAP. Deletions cut 1 base from V and 1 base from J, with 10 bases between. CDR3 protein: CASGLGQKFQETQYF. In DNA, the CDR3 is TGTGCTAGTGGTTTGGGACAGAAATTCCAAGAGACCCAGTACTTC.

V and J are TRBV4-1 and TRBJ2-1; 15 nucleotides line up with TRBD2. Trimming removed 4 bases from V and 4 bases from J; junction bases left unmatched: 11. This CDR3 is built from 19 residues. Germline-derived CDR1 and CDR2 are MGHRA and YSYEKL. In DNA, the CDR3 is TGCGCCAGCAGCCCTTTACGGGGACTAGCGGGGGGCCTTTACAATGAGCAGTTCTTC. Its translation is CASSPLRGLAGGLYNEQFF.

A few counts support this clonotype. V usage is TRBV20-1 and J usage is TRBJ1-4; TRBD1 agrees at 9 bases. This CDR3 contains 15 residues. The V and J ends lost 3 bases and 7 bases, in that order; junction bases with no gene match: 9. Looked up from germline, CDR1 is DFQATT and CDR2 is SNEGSKA (reference sequence). CDR3 DNA: TGCAGTGCTAGGGGGGACAGGGTAATGGGTGAAAAACTGTTTTTT. This translates into CSARGDRVMGEKLFF.

This chain connects TRBV9 to TRBJ2-1, with D unclear. The closer fit of TRBJ2-7 to the DNA end suggests the J call may be wrong. This CDR3 spans 16 amino acids. Germline V CDR1 and CDR2: SGDLS, YYNGEE. CDR3 sequence: CASSVDGVSSYNEQYF. The CDR3 bases are TGTGCCAGCAGCGTAGATGGGGTGAGCTCCTACAATGAGCAGTACTTC.

This clonotype was counted between two and nine times. The chain has TRBV7-2 and TRBJ2-7; a possible D gene is TRBD1 (5 bases). From germline, CDR1 is SGHTA and CDR2 FQGNSA. The CDR3 has 13 amino acids. The ends were cut back, 1 base at V and 6 bases at J, with 10 bases in the middle. CDR3 DNA sequence: TGTGCCAGCAGCTTAGACAGGATGGGCGAGCAGTACTTC. Translation: CASSLDRMGEQYF.

The genes are TRBV15 and TRBJ2-1; D call uncertain. The V end lost 5 bases, the J end lost 6 bases, and 8 bases lay between the germline ends. The CDR3 runs 12 residues. Germline lookup yields CDR1 LNHNV and CDR2 YYDKDF (reference sequence). CDR3 sequence (DNA): TGTGCCACCAGCGTTAAACGCAATGAGCAGTTCTTC. Amino acids: CATSVKRNEQFF.

This clonotype was counted between two and nine times. This chain uses TRBV6-2 or TRBV6-3 with TRBJ2-1; D gene uncertain. Trimming cost V 2 bases and J 11 bases, with 13 bases left between them. Germline V gene data show CDR1 as MNHEY and CDR2 as SVGEGT. This CDR3 comprises 13 residues. The CDR3 loop is CASSYNSLQKQFF. Here the CDR3 DNA reads TGTGCCAGCAGTTACAATTCCCTACAGAAGCAGTTCTTC.

This clonotype was counted at least ten times. This chain links TRBV12-3 or TRBV12-4 with TRBJ2-5, with TRBD1 matching over 11 bases. The J segment lost 4 bases and the V segment lost 5 bases, leaving 6 bases of the junction unmatched. The CDR3 runs 15 residues. CDR3 protein: CASSADRGRVETQYF. DNA of the CDR3: TGTGCCAGCAGTGCGGACAGGGGGCGAGTAGAGACCCAGTACTTC.

This clonotype was seen only once. V is TRBV6-4 and J is TRBJ2-1; TRBD2 aligns across 7 bases. The length of the CDR3 is 12 residues. V shed 0 bases, J shed 10 bases, and the junction held 0 bases outside the gene matches. Germline loops: CDR1 MRHNA, CDR2 SNTAGT. The CDR3 loop reads CASSDSGGEQFF. CDR3 nucleotide sequence: TGTGCCAGCAGTGACTCGGGGGGGGAGCAGTTCTTC.

As to this clonotype: An end of the junction differs from the germline gene, which may be a read error. The CDR3 spells CAGSYMSRVVFGYTF. The CDR3 DNA is TGTGCCGGCAGTTACATGAGTAGGGTAGTGTTTGGCTACACCTTC. The chain employs TRBV6-6 and TRBJ1-2; D is unresolved. Per germline, CDR1 MNHNY and CDR2 SVGAGI (reference sequence). The CDR3 runs to 15 residues.

The V gene is TRBV5-1, the J gene TRBJ1-1; D is undetermined. CDR1 is SGHRS and CDR2 is YFSETQ in the germline V gene. Trimming removed 4 bases at V and 0 bases at J, with 19 bases between. CDR3 size: 17 residues. The CDR3 DNA reads TGCGCCAGCAGCAGAACCGGACGGGGTTCAATGAACACTGAAGCTTTCTTT. This encodes CASSRTGRGSMNTEAFF.

The rearrangement links TRBV29-1 to TRBJ2-1; 9 bases agree with TRBD1. Per germline, CDR1 SQVTM and CDR2 ANQGSEA. V lost 6 bases to trimming and J lost 6 bases; unmatched junction nucleotides: 6. The CDR3 is made up of 13 amino acids. The CDR3 DNA is TGCAGCGTCAGGACAGGGGACCGCAATGAGCAGTTCTTC. Protein sequence: CSVRTGDRNEQFF.

The chain combines TRBV7-3 with TRBJ2-1, with 9 bases that match TRBD2. The ends lost 1 base at V and 9 bases at J; junction bases unmatched: 13. CDR3 size: 17 residues. Germline V CDR1 and CDR2: SGHTA, FQGTGA. The chain's CDR3 is CASSLRRGGGALGEQFF. The CDR3 DNA follows: TGTGCCAGCAGCTTAAGGAGGGGCGGGGGGGCTCTAGGTGAGCAGTTCTTC.